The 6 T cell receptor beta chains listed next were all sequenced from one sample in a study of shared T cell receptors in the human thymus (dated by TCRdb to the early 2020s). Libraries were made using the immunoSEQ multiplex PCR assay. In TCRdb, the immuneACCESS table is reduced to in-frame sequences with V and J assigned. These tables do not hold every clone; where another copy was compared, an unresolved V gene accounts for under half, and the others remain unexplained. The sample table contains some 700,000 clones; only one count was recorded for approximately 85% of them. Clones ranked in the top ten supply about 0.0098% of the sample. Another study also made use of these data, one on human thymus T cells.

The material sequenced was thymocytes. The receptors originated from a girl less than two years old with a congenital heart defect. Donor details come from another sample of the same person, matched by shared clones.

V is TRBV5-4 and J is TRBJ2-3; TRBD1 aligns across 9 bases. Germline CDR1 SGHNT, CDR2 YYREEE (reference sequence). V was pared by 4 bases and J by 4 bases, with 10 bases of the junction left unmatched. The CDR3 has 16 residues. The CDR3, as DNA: TGTGCCAGCAGCGGGAACAGGGGGCGCAGGGCAGATACGCAGTATTTT. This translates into CASSGNRGRRADTQYF.

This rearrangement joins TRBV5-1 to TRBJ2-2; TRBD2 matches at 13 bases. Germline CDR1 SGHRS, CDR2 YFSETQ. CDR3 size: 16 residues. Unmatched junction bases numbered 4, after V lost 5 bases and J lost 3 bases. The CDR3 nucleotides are TGCGCCAGCAGGCCCGGACTAGCGGGAGACACCGGGGAGCTGTTTTTT. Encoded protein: CASRPGLAGDTGELFF.

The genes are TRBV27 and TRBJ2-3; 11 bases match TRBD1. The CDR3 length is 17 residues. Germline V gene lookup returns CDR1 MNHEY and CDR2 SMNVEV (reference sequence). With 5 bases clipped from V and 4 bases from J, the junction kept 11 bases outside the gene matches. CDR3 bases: TGTGCCAGCAGTAACCTCGGGACAGGGGGGGCCTCAGATACGCAGTATTTT. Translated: CASSNLGTGGASDTQYF.

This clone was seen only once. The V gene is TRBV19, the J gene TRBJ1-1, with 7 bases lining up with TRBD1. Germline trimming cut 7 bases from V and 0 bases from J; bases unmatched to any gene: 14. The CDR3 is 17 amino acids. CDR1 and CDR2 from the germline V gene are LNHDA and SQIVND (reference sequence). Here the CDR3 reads CASNHFRRDRMNTEAFF. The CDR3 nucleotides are TGTGCCAGTAACCACTTTCGACGGGACAGAATGAACACTGAAGCTTTCTTT.

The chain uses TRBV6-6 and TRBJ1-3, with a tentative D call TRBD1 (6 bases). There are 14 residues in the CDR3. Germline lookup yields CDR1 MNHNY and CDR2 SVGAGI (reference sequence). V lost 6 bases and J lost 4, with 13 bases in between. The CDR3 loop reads CASSPAGGGNTIYF. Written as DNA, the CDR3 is TGTGCCAGCAGCCCGGCTGGGGGCGGAAACACCATATATTTT.

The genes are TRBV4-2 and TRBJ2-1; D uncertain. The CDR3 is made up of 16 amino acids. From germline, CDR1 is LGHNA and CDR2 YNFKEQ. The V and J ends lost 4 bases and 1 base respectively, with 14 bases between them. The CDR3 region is CASSPPRSYSYNEQFF. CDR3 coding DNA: TGTGCCAGCAGCCCGCCTAGGTCCTATTCCTACAATGAGCAGTTCTTC.